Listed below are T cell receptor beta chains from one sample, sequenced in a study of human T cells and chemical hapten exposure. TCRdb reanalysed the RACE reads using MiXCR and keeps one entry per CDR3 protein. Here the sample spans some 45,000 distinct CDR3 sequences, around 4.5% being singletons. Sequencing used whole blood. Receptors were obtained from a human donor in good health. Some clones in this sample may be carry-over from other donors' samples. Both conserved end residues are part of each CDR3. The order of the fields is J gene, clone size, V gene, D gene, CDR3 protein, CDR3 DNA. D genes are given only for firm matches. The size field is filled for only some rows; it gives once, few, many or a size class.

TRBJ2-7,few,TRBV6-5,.,CASSYSRGAVTSYEQYF,TGTGCCAGCAGTTACTCGAGGGGCGCAGTCACGTCCTACGAGCAGTACTTC
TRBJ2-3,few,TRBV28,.,CASRPWTASTDTQYF,TGTGCCAGCAGGCCCTGGACAGCTAGCACAGATACGCAGTATTTT
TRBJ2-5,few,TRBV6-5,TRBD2,CASSSGLGAETQYF,TGTGCCAGCAGTTCGGGACTAGGGGCAGAGACCCAGTACTTC
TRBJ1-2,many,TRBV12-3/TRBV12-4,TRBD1,CASSDTGTGGFYGYTF,TGTGCCAGCAGTGATACCGGGACAGGGGGCTTCTATGGCTACACCTTC
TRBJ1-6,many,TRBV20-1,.,CSARDPGAINSPLHF,TGCAGTGCTAGAGATCCAGGGGCGATTAATTCACCCCTCCACTTT
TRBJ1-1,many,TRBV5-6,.,CASSLLTQNEAFF,TGTGCCAGCAGCTTGCTCACCCAGAATGAAGCTTTCTTT
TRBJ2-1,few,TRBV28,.,CASRTGPGLLEQFF,TGTGCCAGCCGGACCGGGCCCGGATTACTTGAGCAGTTCTTC
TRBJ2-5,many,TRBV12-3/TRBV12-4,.,CASSFGGRMNF,TGTGCCAGCAGTTTCGGGGGTCGGATGAACTTC
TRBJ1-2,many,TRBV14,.,CASSRYHRDGYTF,TGTGCCAGCAGCCGGTATCACAGGGACGGCTACACCTTC
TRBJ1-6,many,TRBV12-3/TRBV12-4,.,CASSPSGVRNSPLHF,TGTGCCAGCAGTCCGTCAGGGGTCCGGAATTCACCCCTCCACTTT
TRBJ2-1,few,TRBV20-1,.,CSARDRRGTYNEQFF,TGCAGTGCTAGAGATCGCCGGGGTACCTACAATGAGCAGTTCTTC
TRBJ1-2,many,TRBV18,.,CASSLREAVDYGYTF,TGTGCCAGCTCGCTTCGTGAGGCAGTCGACTATGGCTACACCTTC
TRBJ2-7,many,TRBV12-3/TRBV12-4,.,CASSAGRAQYF,TGTGCCAGCAGTGCAGGCAGGGCTCAGTACTTC
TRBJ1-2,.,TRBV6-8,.,CASYMQGRSYGYTF,TGTGCCAGCTATATGCAGGGGCGCAGCTATGGCTACACCTTC
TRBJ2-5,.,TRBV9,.,CASSVSGFETQYF,TGTGCCAGCAGCGTGTCTGGGTTCGAGACCCAGTACTTC
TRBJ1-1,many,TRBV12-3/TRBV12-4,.,CASSPMNTEAFF,TGTGCCAGCAGCCCCATGAACACTGAAGCTTTCTTT
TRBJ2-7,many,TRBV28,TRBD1,CASSGLGQTYEQYF,TGTGCCAGCAGTGGCCTGGGACAGACCTACGAGCAGTACTTC
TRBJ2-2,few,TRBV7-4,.,CASSVFRGNTGELFF,TGTGCCAGCAGCGTCTTCAGGGGGAACACCGGGGAGCTGTTTTTT
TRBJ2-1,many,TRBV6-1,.,CASISLGEKGGEQFF,TGTGCCAGCATCTCATTAGGGGAAAAAGGGGGTGAGCAGTTCTTC
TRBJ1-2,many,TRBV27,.,CASSFGRDSYGYTF,TGTGCCAGCAGTTTTGGGCGTGACAGCTATGGCTACACCTTC
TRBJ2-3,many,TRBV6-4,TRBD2,CASSDLAGADTQYF,TGTGCCAGCAGTGACCTAGCGGGAGCAGATACGCAGTATTTT
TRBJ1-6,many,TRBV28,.,CASKVPSENSPLHF,TGTGCCAGCAAGGTGCCATCCGAAAATTCACCCCTCCACTTT
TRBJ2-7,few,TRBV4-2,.,CASSPRLRSHPSYEQYF,TGTGCCAGCAGCCCCAGGTTGCGGAGCCATCCTTCCTACGAGCAGTACTTC
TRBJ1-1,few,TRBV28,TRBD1,CASSSGQAGTEAFF,TGTGCCAGCAGTTCCGGACAGGCGGGGACTGAAGCTTTCTTT
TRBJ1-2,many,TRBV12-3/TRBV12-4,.,CASHRRVYGYTF,TGTGCCAGCCACCGAAGGGTCTATGGCTACACCTTC
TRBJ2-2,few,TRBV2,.,CASSEWENTGELFF,TGTGCCAGCAGTGAATGGGAGAACACCGGGGAGCTGTTTTTT
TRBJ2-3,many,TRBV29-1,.,CSEKPGLAMADTQYF,TGCAGCGAGAAACCGGGACTCGCCATGGCAGATACGCAGTATTTT
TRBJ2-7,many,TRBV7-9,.,CASTTQWGYEQYF,TGTGCCAGCACCACCCAGTGGGGCTACGAGCAGTACTTC
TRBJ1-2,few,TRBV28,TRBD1,CASSFRRTGIGPGYTF,TGTGCCAGCAGTTTCCGCCGGACAGGGATAGGGCCCGGCTACACCTTC
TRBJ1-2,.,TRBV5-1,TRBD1,CASSLTGGSSSYTF,TGCGCCAGCAGCTTGACAGGGGGCAGTTCGAGCTACACCTTC
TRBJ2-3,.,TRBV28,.,CASSLGLGRATQYF,TGTGCCAGCAGTTTAGGACTCGGTCGGGCTACGCAGTATTTT
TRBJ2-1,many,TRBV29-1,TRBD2,CSAIGTSGKIRGNEQFF,TGCAGCGCCATAGGGACTAGCGGGAAAATAAGAGGGAATGAGCAGTTCTTC
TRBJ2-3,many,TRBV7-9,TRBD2,CASSFRGRVVDTQYF,TGTGCCAGCAGCTTCCGCGGGAGGGTTGTTGATACGCAGTATTTT
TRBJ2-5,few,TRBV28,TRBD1,CASSLDRVQETQYF,TGTGCCAGCAGTTTGGACAGGGTCCAAGAGACCCAGTACTTC
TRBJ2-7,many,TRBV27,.,CASSSGFEQYF,TGTGCCAGCAGTTCGGGGTTTGAGCAGTACTTC
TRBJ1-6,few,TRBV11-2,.,CASSGGRSNSPLHF,TGTGCCAGCAGCGGCGGGCGGTCTAATTCACCCCTCCACTTT
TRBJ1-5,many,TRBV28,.,CAITGARGQPQHF,TGTGCCATCACGGGGGCGCGAGGCCAGCCCCAGCATTTT
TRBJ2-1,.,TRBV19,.,CASSIPLERSSYNEQFF,TGTGCCAGTAGTATTCCCCTGGAGCGGTCCTCCTACAATGAGCAGTTCTTC
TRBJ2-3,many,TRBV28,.,CASSLTPSPTDTQYF,TGTGCCAGCAGTTTAACGCCTTCTCCCACAGATACGCAGTATTTT
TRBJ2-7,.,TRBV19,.,CASSIDPSYEQYF,TGTGCCAGTAGTATAGATCCTTCCTACGAGCAGTACTTC
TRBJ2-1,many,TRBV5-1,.,CASSLDDEQFF,TGCGCCAGCAGCTTGGACGATGAGCAGTTCTTC
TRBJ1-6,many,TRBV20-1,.,CSASPDSSSYNSPLHF,TGCAGTGCTTCCCCGGACAGCAGCTCCTATAATTCACCCCTCCACTTT
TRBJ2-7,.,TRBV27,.,CASRKSSTVASYYEQYF,TGTGCCAGCCGAAAAAGTAGTACTGTGGCATCCTACTACGAGCAGTACTTC
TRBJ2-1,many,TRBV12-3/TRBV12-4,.,CASRGLKYSYNEQFF,TGTGCCAGCAGAGGACTGAAATACTCCTACAATGAGCAGTTCTTC
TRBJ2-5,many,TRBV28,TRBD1,CASEDTRGLVGQETQYF,TGTGCCAGCGAAGATACCAGGGGGCTCGTTGGGCAAGAGACCCAGTACTTC
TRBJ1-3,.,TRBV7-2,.,CASSLIRGSGNTIYF,TGTGCCAGCAGCTTAATCCGGGGTTCCGGAAACACCATATATTTT
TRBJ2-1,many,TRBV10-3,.,CAISESAGETYNEQFF,TGTGCCATCAGTGAGTCGGCTGGAGAAACGTACAATGAGCAGTTCTTC
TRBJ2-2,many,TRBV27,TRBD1,CASRPGQVPGELFF,TGTGCCAGCAGGCCGGGACAGGTCCCCGGGGAGCTGTTTTTT
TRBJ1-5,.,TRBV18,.,CASSPAGNQPQHF,TGTGCCAGCTCACCAGCTGGCAATCAGCCCCAGCATTTT
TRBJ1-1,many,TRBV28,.,CASSLGGVNTEAFF,TGTGCCAGCAGCCTTGGCGGGGTGAACACTGAAGCTTTCTTT
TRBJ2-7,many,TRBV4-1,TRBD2,CASSHVAQRGQYF,TGCGCCAGCAGCCATGTAGCCCAGCGGGGGCAGTACTTC
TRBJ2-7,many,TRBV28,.,CASSLIPSGYEQYF,TGTGCCAGCAGTTTAATACCCTCTGGCTACGAGCAGTACTTC
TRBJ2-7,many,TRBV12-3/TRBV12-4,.,CASSSPNQGPGQYF,TGTGCCAGCAGTTCCCCAAATCAGGGGCCTGGGCAGTACTTC
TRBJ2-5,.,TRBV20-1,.,CSARPSAETQYF,TGCAGTGCTAGACCTAGCGCAGAGACCCAGTACTTC
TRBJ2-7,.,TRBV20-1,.,CSARDLREQRNSYEQYF,TGCAGTGCTAGAGATCTACGAGAACAGCGGAATAGCTACGAGCAGTACTTC
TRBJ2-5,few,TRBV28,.,CASSFGGGALRETQYF,TGTGCCAGCAGTTTTGGCGGGGGCGCCCTACGAGAGACCCAGTACTTC
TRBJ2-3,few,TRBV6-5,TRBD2,CASSHPGTSGTDTQYF,TGTGCCAGCAGTCATCCCGGGACTAGCGGCACAGATACGCAGTATTTT